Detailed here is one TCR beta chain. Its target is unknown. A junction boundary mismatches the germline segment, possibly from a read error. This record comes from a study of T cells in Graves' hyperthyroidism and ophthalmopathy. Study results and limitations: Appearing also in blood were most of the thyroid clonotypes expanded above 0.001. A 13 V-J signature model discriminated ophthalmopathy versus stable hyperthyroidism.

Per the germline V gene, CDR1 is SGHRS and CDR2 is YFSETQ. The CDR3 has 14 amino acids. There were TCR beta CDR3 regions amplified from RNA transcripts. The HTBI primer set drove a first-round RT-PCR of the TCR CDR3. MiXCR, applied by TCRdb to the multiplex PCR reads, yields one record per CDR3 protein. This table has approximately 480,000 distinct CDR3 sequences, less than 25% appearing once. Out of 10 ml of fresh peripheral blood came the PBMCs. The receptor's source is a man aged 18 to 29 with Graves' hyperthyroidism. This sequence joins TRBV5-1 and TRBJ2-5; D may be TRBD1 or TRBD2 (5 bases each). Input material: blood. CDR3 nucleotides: TGCGCCAGCAGCTTGAGGGGTGGAGGAGAGACCAAGTACTTC. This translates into CASSLRGGGETKYF.